Presented here are 3 T cell receptor beta chains from one specimen sequenced in a study of T-cell memory formation after mild COVID-19. TCRdb recomputed calls from the 5' RACE reads with MiXCR, one row per CDR3 protein. The sample lists 350,000 to 450,000 distinct CDR3 sequences; roughly 26% were seen once. Sequences were obtained from PBMCs or a T cell subset sorted from them (not recorded which). The receptors originated from an adult woman who had mild COVID-19 (a few samples of this study predate the infection). Cell type and time point are not known.

A few counts support this clonotype. The rearrangement joins TRBV3-1 to TRBJ2-7; D is perhaps TRBD1 (6 bases). V dropped 8 bases and J dropped 2 bases, with 10 bases sitting between them. The CDR3 spans 12 residues. Germline assignment: CDR1 LGHDT and CDR2 YNNKEL (reference sequence). For the CDR3, the DNA is TGTGCCAGCGGGGGCCCCGCCTACGAGCAGTACTTC. The encoded protein is CASGGPAYEQYF.

J is TRBJ1-1 and V is TRBV7-9, with unresolved D. Per the germline V gene, CDR1 is SEHNR and CDR2 is FQNEAQ (reference sequence). V was clipped by 0 bases and J by 1 base, with 9 bases between them. This CDR3 has 15 residues. Here the CDR3 DNA reads TGTGCCAGCAGCTTAGCGGAGACCCAGAACACTGAAGCTTTCTTT. Its translation: CASSLAETQNTEAFF.

This chain connects TRBV12-3 or TRBV12-4 to TRBJ1-5; tentatively, D is TRBD1 (5 bases). V lost 6 bases, J lost 2 bases, and 14 bases lay in between. This CDR3 region has 15 residues. CDR3 in amino acids: CASRAQGFGNQPQHF. The DNA for the CDR3 is TGTGCCAGCAGGGCCCAGGGCTTTGGCAATCAGCCCCAGCATTTT.